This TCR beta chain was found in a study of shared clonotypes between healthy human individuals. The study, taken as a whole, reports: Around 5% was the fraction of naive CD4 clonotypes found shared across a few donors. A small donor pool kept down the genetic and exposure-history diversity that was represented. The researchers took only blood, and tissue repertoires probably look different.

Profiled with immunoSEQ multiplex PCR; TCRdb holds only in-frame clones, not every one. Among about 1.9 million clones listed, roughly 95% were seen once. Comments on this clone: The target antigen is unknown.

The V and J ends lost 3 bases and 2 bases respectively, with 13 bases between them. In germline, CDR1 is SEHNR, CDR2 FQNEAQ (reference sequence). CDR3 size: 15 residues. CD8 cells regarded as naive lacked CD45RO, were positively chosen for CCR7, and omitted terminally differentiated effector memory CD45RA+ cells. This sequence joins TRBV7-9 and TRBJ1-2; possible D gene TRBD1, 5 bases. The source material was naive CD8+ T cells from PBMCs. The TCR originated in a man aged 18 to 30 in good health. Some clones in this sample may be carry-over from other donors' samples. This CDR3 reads CASSFAGTANYGYTF. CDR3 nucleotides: TGTGCCAGCAGCTTCGCCGGGACGGCAAACTATGGCTACACCTTC.